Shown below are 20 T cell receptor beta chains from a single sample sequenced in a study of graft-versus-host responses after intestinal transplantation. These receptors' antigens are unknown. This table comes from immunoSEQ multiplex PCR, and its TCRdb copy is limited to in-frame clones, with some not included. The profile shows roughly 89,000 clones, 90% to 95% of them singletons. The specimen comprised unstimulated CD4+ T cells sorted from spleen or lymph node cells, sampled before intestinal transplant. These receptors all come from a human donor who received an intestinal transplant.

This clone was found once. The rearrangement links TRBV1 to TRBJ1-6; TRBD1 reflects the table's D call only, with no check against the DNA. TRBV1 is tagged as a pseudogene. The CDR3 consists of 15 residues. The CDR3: CTSSPPWKGGSPLHF. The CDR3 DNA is TGCACCAGCAGCCCGCCATGGAAAGGGGGTTCACCCCTCCACTTT.

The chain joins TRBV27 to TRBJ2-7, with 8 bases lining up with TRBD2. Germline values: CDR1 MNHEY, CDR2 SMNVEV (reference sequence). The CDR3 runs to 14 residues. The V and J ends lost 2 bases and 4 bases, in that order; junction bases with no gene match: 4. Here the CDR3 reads CASSLSGSNYEQYF. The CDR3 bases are TGTGCCAGCAGTTTAAGCGGGAGTAATTACGAGCAGTACTTC.

DNA for the CDR3: TGTGCCAGCTCACCAGGGTCAGGCAGACCCTCTGGGGCCAACGTCCTGACTTTC. As protein: CASSPGSGRPSGANVLTF. V usage is TRBV18 and J usage is TRBJ2-6; no firm D call. This CDR3 is built from 18 residues. The V and J ends lost 2 bases and 0 bases respectively, with 14 bases between them. Germline V gene sequence: CDR1 KGHSH, CDR2 LQKENI. Complete variable domain (other parts from reference TRBV18 and TRBJ2-6): NAGVMQNPRHLVRRRGQEARLRCSPMKGHSHVYWYRQLPEEGLKFMVYLQKENIIDESGMPKERFSAEFPKEGPSILRIQQVVRGDSAAYFCASSPGSGRPSGANVLTFGAGSRLTVL.

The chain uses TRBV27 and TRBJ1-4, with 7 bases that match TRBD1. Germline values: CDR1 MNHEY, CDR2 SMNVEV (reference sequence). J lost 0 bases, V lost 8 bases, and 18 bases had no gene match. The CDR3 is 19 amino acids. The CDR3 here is CASRDSRVNGLATNEKLFF. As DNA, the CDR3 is TGTGCCAGCCGGGACAGCCGAGTTAATGGCCTTGCAACTAATGAAAAACTGTTTTTT.

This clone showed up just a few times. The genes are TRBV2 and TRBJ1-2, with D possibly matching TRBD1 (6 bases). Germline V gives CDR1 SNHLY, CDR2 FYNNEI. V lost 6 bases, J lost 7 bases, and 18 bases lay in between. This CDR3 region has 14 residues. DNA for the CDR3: TGTGCCAGCAGCCGAGGGGGGGCGGAGAGTGGCTACACCTTC. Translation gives CASSRGGAESGYTF.

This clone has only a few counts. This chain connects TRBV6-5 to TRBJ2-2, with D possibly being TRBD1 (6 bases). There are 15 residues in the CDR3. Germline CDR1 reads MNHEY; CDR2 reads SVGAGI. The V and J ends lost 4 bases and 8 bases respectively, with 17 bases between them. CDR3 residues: CASSFDGQSMGELFF. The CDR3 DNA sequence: TGTGCCAGCAGTTTCGACGGACAGTCGATGGGGGAGCTGTTTTTT.

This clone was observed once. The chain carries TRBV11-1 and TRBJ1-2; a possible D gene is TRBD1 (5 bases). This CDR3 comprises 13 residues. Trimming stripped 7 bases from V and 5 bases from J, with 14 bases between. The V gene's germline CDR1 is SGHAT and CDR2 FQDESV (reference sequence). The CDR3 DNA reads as TGTGCCAGCAACCCCCGAGACAGTTATGGCTACACCTTC. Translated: CASNPRDSYGYTF.

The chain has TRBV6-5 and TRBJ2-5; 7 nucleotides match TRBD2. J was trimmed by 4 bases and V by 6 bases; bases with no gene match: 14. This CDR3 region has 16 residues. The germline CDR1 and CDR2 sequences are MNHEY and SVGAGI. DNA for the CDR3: TGTGCCAGCAGGTACAAAGCTAGCGGCCTGATAGAGACCCAGTACTTC. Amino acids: CASRYKASGLIETQYF.

The CDR3 loop is CASTPYWATSYNEQFF. The CDR3 DNA reads as TGCGCCAGCACCCCCTACTGGGCTACCTCCTACAATGAGCAGTTCTTC. The chain carries TRBV5-1 and TRBJ2-1, with unresolved D. V lost 6 bases and J lost 0, with 16 bases in between. Germline V CDR1 and CDR2: SGHRS, YFSETQ. CDR3 size: 16 residues. The full variable domain, in which reference TRBV5-1 and TRBJ2-1 provide the parts outside the CDR3, is KAGVTQTPRYLIKTRGQQVTLSCSPISGHRSVSWYQQTPGQGLQFLFEYFSETQRNKGNFPGRFSGRQFSNSRSEMNVSTLELGDSALYLCASTPYWATSYNEQFFGPGTRLTVL.

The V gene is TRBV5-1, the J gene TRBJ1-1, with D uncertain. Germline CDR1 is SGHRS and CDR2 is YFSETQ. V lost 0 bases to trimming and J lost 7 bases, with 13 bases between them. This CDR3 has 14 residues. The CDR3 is CASSLVAGRDEAFF. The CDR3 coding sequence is TGCGCCAGCAGCTTGGTTGCGGGGAGGGATGAAGCTTTCTTT.

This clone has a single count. The CDR3 DNA sequence: TGTGCCAGCGTTAACAGGGGACCTAGCACAGATACGCAGTATTTT. Translating gives CASVNRGPSTDTQYF. The V gene is TRBV28, the J gene TRBJ2-3, with 7 bases that match TRBD1. The V and J ends lost 8 bases and 0 bases, in that order; junction bases with no gene match: 8. Germline CDR1 reads MDHEN; CDR2 reads SYDVKM. There are 15 residues in the CDR3.

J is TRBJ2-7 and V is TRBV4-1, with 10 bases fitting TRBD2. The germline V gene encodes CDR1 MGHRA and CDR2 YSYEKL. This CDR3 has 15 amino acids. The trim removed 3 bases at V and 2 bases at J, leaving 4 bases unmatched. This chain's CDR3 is CASSHPSGRTYEQYF. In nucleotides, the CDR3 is TGCGCCAGCAGCCACCCTAGCGGGAGAACCTACGAGCAGTACTTC.

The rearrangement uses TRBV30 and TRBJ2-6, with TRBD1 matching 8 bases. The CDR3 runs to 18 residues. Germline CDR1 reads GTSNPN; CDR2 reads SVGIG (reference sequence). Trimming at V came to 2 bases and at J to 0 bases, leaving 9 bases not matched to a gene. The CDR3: CAWSRPGQALSGANVLTF. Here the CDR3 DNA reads TGTGCCTGGAGTCGGCCGGGACAGGCGCTCTCTGGGGCCAACGTCCTGACTTTC.

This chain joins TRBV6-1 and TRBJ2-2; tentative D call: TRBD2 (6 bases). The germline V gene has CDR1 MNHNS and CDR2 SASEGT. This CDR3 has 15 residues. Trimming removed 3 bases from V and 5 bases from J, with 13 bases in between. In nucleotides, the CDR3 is TGTGCCAGCAGTGAGGGGGGAAGCGGAACCGGGGAGCTGTTTTTT. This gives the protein CASSEGGSGTGELFF.

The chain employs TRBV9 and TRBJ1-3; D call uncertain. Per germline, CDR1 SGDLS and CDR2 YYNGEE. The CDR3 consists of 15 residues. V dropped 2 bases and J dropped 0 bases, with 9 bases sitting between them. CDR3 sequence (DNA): TGTGCCAGCAGCGTTGAACGGAGCTCTGGAAACACCATATATTTT. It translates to CASSVERSSGNTIYF.

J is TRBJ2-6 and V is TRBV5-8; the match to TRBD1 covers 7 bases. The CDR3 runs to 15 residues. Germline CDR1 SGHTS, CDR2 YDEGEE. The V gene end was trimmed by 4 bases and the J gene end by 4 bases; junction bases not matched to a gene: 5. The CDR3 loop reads CASSHRGTGANVLTF. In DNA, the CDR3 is TGTGCCAGCAGCCACAGGGGTACCGGGGCCAACGTCCTGACTTTC.

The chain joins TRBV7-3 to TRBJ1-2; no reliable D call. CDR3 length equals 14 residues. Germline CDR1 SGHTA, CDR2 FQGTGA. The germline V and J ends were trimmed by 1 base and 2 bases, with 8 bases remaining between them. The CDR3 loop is CASSLNPGNYGYTF. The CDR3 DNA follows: TGTGCCAGCAGCTTAAATCCGGGGAACTATGGCTACACCTTC.

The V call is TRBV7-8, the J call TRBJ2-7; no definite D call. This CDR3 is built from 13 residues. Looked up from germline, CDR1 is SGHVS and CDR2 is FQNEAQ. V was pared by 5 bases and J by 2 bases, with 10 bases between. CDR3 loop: CASSTYQAYEQYF. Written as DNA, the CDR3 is TGTGCCAGCAGCACTTATCAGGCCTACGAGCAGTACTTC.

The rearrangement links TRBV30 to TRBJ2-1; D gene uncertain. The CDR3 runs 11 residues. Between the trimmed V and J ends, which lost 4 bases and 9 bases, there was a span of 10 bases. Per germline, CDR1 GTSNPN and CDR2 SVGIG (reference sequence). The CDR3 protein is CAWTGPSEQFF. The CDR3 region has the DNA TGTGCCTGGACAGGTCCTTCTGAGCAGTTCTTC.

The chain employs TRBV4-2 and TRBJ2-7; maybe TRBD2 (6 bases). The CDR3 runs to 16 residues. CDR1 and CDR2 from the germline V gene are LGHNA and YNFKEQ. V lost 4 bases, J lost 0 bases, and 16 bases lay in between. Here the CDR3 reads CASSPIGTGNSYEQYF. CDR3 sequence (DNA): TGTGCCAGCAGCCCGATCGGGACTGGAAACTCCTACGAGCAGTACTTC.